Given below is one T cell receptor beta chain in context. This PCR relied on a set of 60 Vbeta primers and 13 Jbeta primers. Generated by immunoSEQ multiplex PCR, the TCRdb table keeps only in-frame clones and is missing some. Of over 150,000 clones detected, roughly three quarters appear once; the ten largest clones hold 8.5% to 10%. The sample is drawn from a study of cytomegalovirus exposure and HLA in healthy donors. Sample: PBMCs. The sequence was collected from a young man in good health and CMV-seropositive.

CDR3 DNA: TGTGCCAGCAGCACCGGGACAGGGTTGGGAAACACCATATATTTT. This translates into CASSTGTGLGNTIYF. The chain employs TRBV5-4 and TRBJ1-3, with 9 bases identical to TRBD1. The CDR3 contains 15 residues. Germline V gives CDR1 SGHNT, CDR2 YYREEE (reference sequence). V shed 4 bases and J 4 bases; nucleotides not matched to a gene: 6.